Listed below are T cell receptor beta chains from one sample, sequenced in a study of early T cells in non-severe SARS-CoV-2 infection. TCRdb re-called the 5' RACE reads through MiXCR, storing one row per CDR3 protein. The profile shows around 44,000 distinct CDR3 sequences, approximately 9.8% of them singletons. Input material: whole blood. Receptors originate from an adult who was a healthcare worker with PCR-confirmed SARS-CoV-2 infection or an uninfected control (not recorded which). CDR3s include the opening cysteine and the closing phenylalanine or tryptophan. A D gene is named only where the DNA matches it firmly. Some rows have no size entry. The others give once, few or many, or a class for an expanded clone.

length: 14; D: TRBD1; size: few; J: TRBJ2-3; V: TRBV29-1; DNA: TGCAGCGTTCGCCGGGACAGGGTAACAGATACGCAGTATTTT; CDR3: CSVRRDRVTDTQYF
length: 15; D: .; size: few; J: TRBJ2-7; V: TRBV20-1; DNA: TGCAGTGCTAGACCACAGGAATTAAGCTCCTACGAGCAGTACTTC; CDR3: CSARPQELSSYEQYF
length: 12; D: .; size: .; J: TRBJ2-7; V: TRBV7-6; DNA: TGTGCCAGCAGCTTGTCTGCCGGCGAGCAGTACTTC; CDR3: CASSLSAGEQYF
length: 15; D: TRBD1; size: once; J: TRBJ1-1; V: TRBV4-1; DNA: TGCGCCAGCAGACAATACGGACAGGGCGGCACTGAAGCTTTCTTT; CDR3: CASRQYGQGGTEAFF
length: 15; D: .; size: few; J: TRBJ2-2; V: TRBV7-3; DNA: TGTGCCAGCAGCTTAAGTATGGGCGAGACCGGGGAGCTGTTTTTT; CDR3: CASSLSMGETGELFF
length: 14; D: .; size: many; J: TRBJ1-3; V: TRBV5-1; DNA: TGCGCCAGCAGCCCCGGGACCTCTGGAAACACCATATATTTT; CDR3: CASSPGTSGNTIYF
length: 14; D: TRBD2; size: many; J: TRBJ2-1; V: TRBV6-1; DNA: TGTGCCAGCAGTGCGGGACTAGCGGTGGGGGAGCAGTTCTTC; CDR3: CASSAGLAVGEQFF
length: 16; D: TRBD2; size: many; J: TRBJ2-7; V: TRBV2; DNA: TGTGCCAGCAACAGGGGACTAGCGGATTTCTTACGGGAGCAGTACTTC; CDR3: CASNRGLADFLREQYF
length: 14; D: TRBD1; size: few; J: TRBJ1-1; V: TRBV6-1; DNA: TGTGCCAGCAGGGAGACAGGGGGGACGGCTGAAGCTTTCTTT; CDR3: CASRETGGTAEAFF
length: 13; D: .; size: many; J: TRBJ2-1; V: TRBV11-2; DNA: TGTGCCAGCAGCTTAGATAACGCTGCTGAGCAGTTCTTC; CDR3: CASSLDNAAEQFF
length: 13; D: .; size: many; J: TRBJ1-5; V: TRBV5-5; DNA: TGTGCCAGCAGCCTCAGGGACAATCAGCCCCAGCATTTT; CDR3: CASSLRDNQPQHF
length: 14; D: .; size: many; J: TRBJ2-7; V: TRBV20-1; DNA: TGCAGTGCTAGAGATTTCAGCTCCTCCTACGAGCAGTACTTC; CDR3: CSARDFSSSYEQYF
length: 12; D: .; size: many; J: TRBJ2-3; V: TRBV7-9; DNA: TGTGCCAGCAGCCCTTTATCAGATACGCAGTATTTT; CDR3: CASSPLSDTQYF
length: 15; D: .; size: .; J: TRBJ2-3; V: TRBV29-1; DNA: TGCAGCGTTGAAGTAGACAGGAGGGGCACAGATACGCAGTATTTT; CDR3: CSVEVDRRGTDTQYF
length: 13; D: .; size: few; J: TRBJ2-1; V: TRBV10-3; DNA: TGTGCCATCAACCCTAACAGGGATGGTGAGCAGTTCTTC; CDR3: CAINPNRDGEQFF
length: 12; D: .; size: many; J: TRBJ2-1; V: TRBV5-6; DNA: TGTGCCAGCAGCCCGACCCCCTACGAGCAGTTCTTC; CDR3: CASSPTPYEQFF
length: 15; D: TRBD2; size: .; J: TRBJ2-7; V: TRBV10-3; DNA: TGTGCCATCATGGGATCCGGGACTAGCTCCTACGAGCAGTACTTC; CDR3: CAIMGSGTSSYEQYF
length: 16; D: .; size: many; J: TRBJ1-1; V: TRBV6-5; DNA: TGTGCCAGCAGTTACGACTACGGCAGGGGTTTGGCTGAAGCTTTCTTT; CDR3: CASSYDYGRGLAEAFF
length: 14; D: TRBD1; size: many; J: TRBJ1-2; V: TRBV18; DNA: TGTGCCAGCTCACCCTCAACAGGGGACTATGGCTACACCTTC; CDR3: CASSPSTGDYGYTF
length: 16; D: .; size: few; J: TRBJ1-2; V: TRBV5-4; DNA: TGTGCCAGCAGCGGAGCGCTACAGTTCCTTAACTATGGCTACACCTTC; CDR3: CASSGALQFLNYGYTF
length: 15; D: .; size: .; J: TRBJ2-7; V: TRBV7-2; DNA: TGTGCCAGCAGCTTAAATTCGGGCACCAACCACGAGCAGTACTTC; CDR3: CASSLNSGTNHEQYF
length: 15; D: .; size: few; J: TRBJ1-1; V: TRBV28; DNA: TGTGCCAGCAGTCTCCTAGCGTCAGGGAACACTGAAGCTTTCTTT; CDR3: CASSLLASGNTEAFF
length: 15; D: .; size: once; J: TRBJ1-6; V: TRBV7-9; DNA: TGTGCCAGCAGCCCCGTGGGGGGGATGTATTCACCCCTCCACTTT; CDR3: CASSPVGGMYSPLHF
length: 15; D: TRBD2; size: many; J: TRBJ2-1; V: TRBV24-1; DNA: TGTGCCACCAGTTTAGCGGGAGGGCCAGGGAATGAGCAGTTCTTC; CDR3: CATSLAGGPGNEQFF
length: 13; D: .; size: many; J: TRBJ2-6; V: TRBV7-2; DNA: TGTGCCAGCAGCTTTTTTGGGGCCAACGTCCTGACTTTC; CDR3: CASSFFGANVLTF
length: 12; D: .; size: many; J: TRBJ2-4; V: TRBV6-2/TRBV6-3; DNA: TGTGCCAGCAGCCAAGGCAGAAACATTCAGTACTTC; CDR3: CASSQGRNIQYF
length: 16; D: TRBD2; size: .; J: TRBJ2-1; V: TRBV5-1; DNA: TGCGCCAGCAGCCCCGGGGCGCGGGGGGCCTACAATGAGCAGTTCTTC; CDR3: CASSPGARGAYNEQFF
length: 14; D: .; size: many; J: TRBJ2-7; V: TRBV6-1; DNA: TGTGCCAGCACCCAAGGTCTTCGGCTCTTCGAGCAGTACTTC; CDR3: CASTQGLRLFEQYF
length: 13; D: .; size: .; J: TRBJ1-2; V: TRBV6-5; DNA: TGTGCCAGCAGCCGGGACACCCCCTATGGCTACACCTTC; CDR3: CASSRDTPYGYTF
length: 13; D: .; size: many; J: TRBJ2-1; V: TRBV7-8; DNA: TGTGCCAGTACCCTAGCGTCCTACAATGAGCAGTTCTTC; CDR3: CASTLASYNEQFF
length: 20; D: TRBD2; size: many; J: TRBJ2-1; V: TRBV12-3/TRBV12-4; DNA: TGTGCCAGCAGTTTTAGGGTCGCGACTAGCTCACGAGCACCACGTGATGAGCAGTTCTTC; CDR3: CASSFRVATSSRAPRDEQFF
length: 14; D: .; size: many; J: TRBJ1-5; V: TRBV6-5; DNA: TGTGCCAGCAGTTACTCCGCCACAATGCAGCCCCAGCATTTT; CDR3: CASSYSATMQPQHF
length: 16; D: .; size: few; J: TRBJ2-4; V: TRBV5-6; DNA: TGTGCCAGCAGCCCGGGACTTACTGGGGCCAAAAACATTCAGTACTTC; CDR3: CASSPGLTGAKNIQYF
length: 15; D: .; size: many; J: TRBJ2-5; V: TRBV12-3/TRBV12-4; DNA: TGTGCCAGCACACCCAACCGGGACGTACAAGAGACCCAGTATTTC; CDR3: CASTPNRDVQETQYF
length: 13; D: .; size: many; J: TRBJ2-7; V: TRBV2; DNA: TGTGCCAGCAGTCCCCCAGACTCCTACGAGCAGTACTTC; CDR3: CASSPPDSYEQYF
length: 16; D: .; size: few; J: TRBJ1-2; V: TRBV9; DNA: TGTGCCAGCAGCGTAGGGGCCGGGGGACGGAGCTATGGCTACACCTTC; CDR3: CASSVGAGGRSYGYTF
length: 15; D: .; size: many; J: TRBJ1-4; V: TRBV5-4; DNA: TGTGCCAGCAGCCCCGGCCGGACAACTAATGAAAAACTGTTTTTT; CDR3: CASSPGRTTNEKLFF
length: 15; D: .; size: many; J: TRBJ1-1; V: TRBV30; DNA: TGTGCCTGGAGCTACAGACAGATCATGAACACTGAAGCTTTCTTT; CDR3: CAWSYRQIMNTEAFF
length: 14; D: TRBD1; size: many; J: TRBJ2-7; V: TRBV4-2; DNA: TGTGCCAGCACCCCGGGACAGGGTTCCTACGAGCAGTACTTC; CDR3: CASTPGQGSYEQYF
length: 14; D: TRBD1; size: many; J: TRBJ2-7; V: TRBV5-1; DNA: TGCGCCAGCACCCCGGGACAGGCTACCTACGAGCAGTACTTC; CDR3: CASTPGQATYEQYF
length: 19; D: TRBD1; size: many; J: TRBJ1-1; V: TRBV9; DNA: TGTGCCAGCAGCCCCCGACCCGGGACAGGGGGCATGTGGGTCACTGAAGCTTTCTTT; CDR3: CASSPRPGTGGMWVTEAFF
length: 16; D: TRBD1; size: many; J: TRBJ2-5; V: TRBV5-5; DNA: TGTGCCAGCAGCGTGCGGACAGGGGGAAACCGGGAGACCCAGTACTTC; CDR3: CASSVRTGGNRETQYF
length: 15; D: TRBD1; size: .; J: TRBJ2-2; V: TRBV6-4; DNA: TGTGCCAGCAGTCCGGGACAGGGGACCGCCGGGGAGCTGTTTTTT; CDR3: CASSPGQGTAGELFF
length: 16; D: TRBD1; size: many; J: TRBJ1-1; V: TRBV6-5; DNA: TGTGCCAGCAGCCTTTCGGGACAGAGAATGAACACTGAAGCTTTCTTT; CDR3: CASSLSGQRMNTEAFF
length: 14; D: .; size: few; J: TRBJ2-5; V: TRBV4-2; DNA: TGTGCCAGCAGCCAAGGTCTCAGAGAAGAGACCCAGTACTTC; CDR3: CASSQGLREETQYF
length: 16; D: TRBD1; size: many; J: TRBJ2-3; V: TRBV7-3; DNA: TGTGCCAGCAGCCCCACGACAGGGAGAGAGGCAGATACGCAGTATTTT; CDR3: CASSPTTGREADTQYF
length: 18; D: .; size: many; J: TRBJ2-7; V: TRBV2; DNA: TGTGCCAGCAGACCCCGTCCGGGACAAAGTCCGGGGTTATACGAGCAGTACTTC; CDR3: CASRPRPGQSPGLYEQYF
length: 14; D: .; size: .; J: TRBJ1-1; V: TRBV6-5; DNA: TGTGCCAGCAGCCGCCCCTTTCAGGGCACTGAAGCTTTCTTT; CDR3: CASSRPFQGTEAFF
length: 17; D: TRBD1; size: .; J: TRBJ2-7; V: TRBV4-1; DNA: TGCGCCAGCAGCCAAGCCTTGTCCGGGACAGGGAACTACGAGCAGTACTTC; CDR3: CASSQALSGTGNYEQYF
length: 16; D: .; size: .; J: TRBJ2-7; V: TRBV6-1; DNA: TGTGCCAGCAGTGAAGAACAGGAGGTGGACGGCTACGAGCAGTACTTC; CDR3: CASSEEQEVDGYEQYF